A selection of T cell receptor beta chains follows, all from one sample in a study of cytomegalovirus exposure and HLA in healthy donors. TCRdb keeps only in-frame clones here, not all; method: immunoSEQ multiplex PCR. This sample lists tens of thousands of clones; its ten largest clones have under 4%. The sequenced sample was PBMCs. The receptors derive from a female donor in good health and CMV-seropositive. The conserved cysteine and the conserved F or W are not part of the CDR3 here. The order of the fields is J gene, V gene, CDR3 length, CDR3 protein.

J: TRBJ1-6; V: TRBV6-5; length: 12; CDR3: ATSSLRDNSPLH
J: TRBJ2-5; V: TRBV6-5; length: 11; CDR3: ASSSSGGPTRY
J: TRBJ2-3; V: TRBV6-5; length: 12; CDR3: ASSTGLFTDTQY
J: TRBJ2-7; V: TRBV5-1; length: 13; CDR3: ASSQPGTGSNEQY
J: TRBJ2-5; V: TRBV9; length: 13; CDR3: ASGPSGGDQETQY
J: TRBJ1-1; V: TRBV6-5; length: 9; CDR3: ATKSGLRAF
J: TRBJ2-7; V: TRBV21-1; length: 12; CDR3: ASSETGVSYEQY
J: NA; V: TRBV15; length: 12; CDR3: ATSRDQGIHEQY
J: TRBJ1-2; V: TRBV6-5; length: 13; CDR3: ASSYSGTGGFGYT
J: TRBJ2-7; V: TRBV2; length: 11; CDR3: ASSSSQGYEQY
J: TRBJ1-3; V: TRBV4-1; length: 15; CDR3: ASSQEGGMPLRNTIY
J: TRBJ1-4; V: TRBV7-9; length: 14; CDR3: ASSPLLGHDNEKLF
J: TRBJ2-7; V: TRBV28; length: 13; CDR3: ASTPPTTGAYEQY
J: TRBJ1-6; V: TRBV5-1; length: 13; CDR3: ASSLGPGEGSPLH
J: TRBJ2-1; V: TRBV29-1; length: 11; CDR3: SARGGSDNEQF
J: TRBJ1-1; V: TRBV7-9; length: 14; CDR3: ASSPLRQGPNTEAF
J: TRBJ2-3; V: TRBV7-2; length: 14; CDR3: ASSSGGLAGPDTQY
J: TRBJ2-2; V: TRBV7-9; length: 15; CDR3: ASSSQEGGMNTGELF
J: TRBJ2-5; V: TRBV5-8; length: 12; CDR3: ASSSWGGTETQY
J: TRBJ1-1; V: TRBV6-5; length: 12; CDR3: ASRARDRGTEAF
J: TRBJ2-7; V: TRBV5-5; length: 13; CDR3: ASSAGLVSSYEQY
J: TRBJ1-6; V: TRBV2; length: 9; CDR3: ASSRLPPLH
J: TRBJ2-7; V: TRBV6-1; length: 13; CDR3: ASSFGDTSSYEQY
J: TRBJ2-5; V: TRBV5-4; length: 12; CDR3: ASRLTGGKETQY
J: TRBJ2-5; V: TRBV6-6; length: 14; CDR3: ASSFMLLAAQETQY
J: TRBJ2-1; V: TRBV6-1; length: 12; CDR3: ASWTSGKAEEQF
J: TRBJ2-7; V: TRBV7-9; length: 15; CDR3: ASSGDRWTSGTDEQY
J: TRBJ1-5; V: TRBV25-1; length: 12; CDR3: ASSESGGHQPQH
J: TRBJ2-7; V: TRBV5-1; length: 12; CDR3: ASSLVQGDYEQY
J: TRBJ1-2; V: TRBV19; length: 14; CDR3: ASSPSGGGAGGGYT
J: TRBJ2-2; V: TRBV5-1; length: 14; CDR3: ASSSWTGVNTGELF
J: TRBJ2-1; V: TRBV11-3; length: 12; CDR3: ASSPRLVGYEQF
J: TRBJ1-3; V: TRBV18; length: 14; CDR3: ASSPNRDPSGNTIY
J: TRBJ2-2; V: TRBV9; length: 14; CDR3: ASSVGTSFYTGELF
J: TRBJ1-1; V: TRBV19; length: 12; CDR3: ASSRDRVGTEAF
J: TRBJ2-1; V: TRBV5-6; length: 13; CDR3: ASSWNGGAGDEQF
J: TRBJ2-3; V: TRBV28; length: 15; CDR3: ASSLTPWTGGTDTQY
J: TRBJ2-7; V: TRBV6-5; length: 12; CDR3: ASSPGQGAYEQY
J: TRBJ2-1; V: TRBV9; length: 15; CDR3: ASSVAGSGGRNNEQF
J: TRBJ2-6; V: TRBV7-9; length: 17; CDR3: ASSTRQGATSSGANVLT
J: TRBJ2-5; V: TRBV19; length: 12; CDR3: ASSPGQAQETQY
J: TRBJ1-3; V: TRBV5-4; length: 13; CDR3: ASSRDRVSGNTIY
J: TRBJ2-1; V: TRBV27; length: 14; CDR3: ASSFLAEGALNEQF
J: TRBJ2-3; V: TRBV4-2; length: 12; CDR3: ASSEGLGIDTQY
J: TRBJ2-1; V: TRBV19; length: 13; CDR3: ASSMQPAINNEQF
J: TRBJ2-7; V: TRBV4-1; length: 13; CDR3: ASSPRQGAAYEQY
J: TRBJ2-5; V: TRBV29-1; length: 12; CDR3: SVEGASGQETQY
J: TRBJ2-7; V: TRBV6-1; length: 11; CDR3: ACDRVPSYEQY
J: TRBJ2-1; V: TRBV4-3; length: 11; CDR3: ASSQRLGNEQF
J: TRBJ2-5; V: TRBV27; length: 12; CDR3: ASRTAGGEETQY
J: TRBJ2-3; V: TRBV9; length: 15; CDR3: ASSVEGGNPSTDTQY
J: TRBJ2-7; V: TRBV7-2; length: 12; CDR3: ASSLAGGRREQY